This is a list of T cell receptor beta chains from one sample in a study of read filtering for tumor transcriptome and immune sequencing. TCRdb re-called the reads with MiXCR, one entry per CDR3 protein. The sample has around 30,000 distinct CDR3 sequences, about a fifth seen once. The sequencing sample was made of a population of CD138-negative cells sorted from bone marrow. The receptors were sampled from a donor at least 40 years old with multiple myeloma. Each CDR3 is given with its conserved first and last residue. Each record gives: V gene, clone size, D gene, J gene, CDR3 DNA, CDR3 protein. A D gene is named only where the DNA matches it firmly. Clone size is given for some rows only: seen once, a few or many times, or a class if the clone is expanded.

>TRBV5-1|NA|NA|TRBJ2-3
TGCGCCAGCAGCTTAGGACAGACAGATACGCAGTATTTT
CASSLGQTDTQYF
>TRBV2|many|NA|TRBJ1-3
TGTGCCAGCAGAGAAGGTAGCTCTGGAAACACCATATATTTT
CASREGSSGNTIYF
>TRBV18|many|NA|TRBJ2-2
TGTGCCAGCTCACCACCCGATGGAAGAACGACCACCGGGGAGCTGTTTTTT
CASSPPDGRTTTGELFF
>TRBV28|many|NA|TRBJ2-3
TGTGCCAGCAGTTTTTTTACAGGGACAGATACGCAGTATTTT
CASSFFTGTDTQYF
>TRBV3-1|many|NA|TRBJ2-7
TGTGCCAGCAGCCACCCGACAAAAACCTACGAGCAGTACTTC
CASSHPTKTYEQYF
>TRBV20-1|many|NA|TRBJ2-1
TGCAGTGCTAGAGCCCTCAATGAGCAGTTCTTC
CSARALNEQFF
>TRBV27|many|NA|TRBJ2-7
TGTGCCAGCAGTTTACGGGGCCCTTGGGAGCAGTACTTC
CASSLRGPWEQYF
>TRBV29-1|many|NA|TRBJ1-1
TGCAGCGACAGAGAACAGTGGACTGAAGCTTTCTTT
CSDREQWTEAFF
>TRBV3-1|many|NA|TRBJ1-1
TGTGCCAGCAGCCCGGATCAACGCGGCACTGAAGCTTTCTTT
CASSPDQRGTEAFF
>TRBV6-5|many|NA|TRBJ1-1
TGTGCCAGCAGTTACGACAACGTGAACACTGAAGCTTTCTTT
CASSYDNVNTEAFF
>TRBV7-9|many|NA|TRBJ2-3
TGTGCCAGCAGCCCAGACTCCAGCACAGATACGCAGTATTTT
CASSPDSSTDTQYF
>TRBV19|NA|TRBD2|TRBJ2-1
TGTGCCAGTAACCGGGAGGGCAGGTACAATGAGCAGTTCTTC
CASNREGRYNEQFF
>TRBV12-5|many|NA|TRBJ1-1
TGTGCTAGTGGTTTGGGGCAGAACTTCATGAACACTGAAGCTTTCTTT
CASGLGQNFMNTEAFF
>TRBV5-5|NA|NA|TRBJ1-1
TGTGTCAGCAGCTTGTCGGGAGGGATGAACACTGAAGCTTTCTTT
CVSSLSGGMNTEAFF
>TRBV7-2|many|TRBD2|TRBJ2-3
TGTGCCAGCAGCTTAGGGCTAGCGGGTCCCACAGATACGCAGTATTTT
CASSLGLAGPTDTQYF
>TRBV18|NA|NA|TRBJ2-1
TGTGCCAGCTCATCTCTCCCATTCCATGTGCAGTTCTTC
CASSSLPFHVQFF
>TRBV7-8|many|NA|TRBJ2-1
TGTGCCAGCAGGCCAACGCCAGGGAACCGGGACAATGAGCAGTTCTTC
CASRPTPGNRDNEQFF
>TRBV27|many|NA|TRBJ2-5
TGTGCCAGCAGGGGCAGGGGCCAAGAGACCCAGTACTTC
CASRGRGQETQYF
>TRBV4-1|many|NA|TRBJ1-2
TGCGCCAGCAGCCAAGTCGATTATGGCTACACCTTC
CASSQVDYGYTF
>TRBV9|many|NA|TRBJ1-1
TGTGCCAGCGATTCCGGGGCGCGGGGGGATGAAGCTTTCTTT
CASDSGARGDEAFF
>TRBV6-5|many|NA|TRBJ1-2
TGTGCCAGCAGTTACTCCAGCTATGGCTACACCTTC
CASSYSSYGYTF
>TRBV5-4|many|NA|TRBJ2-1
TGTGCCAGCGGCTTGGCCCATGGGAATGAGCAGTTCTTC
CASGLAHGNEQFF
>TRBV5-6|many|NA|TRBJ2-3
TGTGCCAGCAGCTTCCTCCAGGGGATGGGAGCTACAGATACGCAGTATTTT
CASSFLQGMGATDTQYF
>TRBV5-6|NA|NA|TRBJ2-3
TGTGCCAGCAGCCAGGGATTGGATACGCAGTATTTT
CASSQGLDTQYF
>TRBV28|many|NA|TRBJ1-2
TGTGCCAGCAGTACCCTACAGGACGAAAAGGATGGCTACACCTTC
CASSTLQDEKDGYTF
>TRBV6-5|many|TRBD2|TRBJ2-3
TGTGCCAGCAGTACGACCGGGACTAGCGGGTCGGCGGGCACGCAGTATTTT
CASSTTGTSGSAGTQYF
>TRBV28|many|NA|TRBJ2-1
TGTGCCAGCAGCCCCGTGATGGAACGATTTGAGCAGTTCTTC
CASSPVMERFEQFF
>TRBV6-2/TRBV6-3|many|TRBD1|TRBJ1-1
TGTGCCAGCAGTATAGGACAGGGGAGGAACACTGAAGCTTTCTTT
CASSIGQGRNTEAFF
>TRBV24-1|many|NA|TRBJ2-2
TGTGCCACCAGTGATTCTCTAAACCTGAACACCGGGGAGCTGTTTTTT
CATSDSLNLNTGELFF
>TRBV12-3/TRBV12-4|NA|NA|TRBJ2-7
TGTGCCAGCAGTTTACAGGGTTTAGGGATCTTCGAGCAGTACTTC
CASSLQGLGIFEQYF
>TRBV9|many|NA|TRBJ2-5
TGTGCCAGCAGCGTATTGGGGCGCGACCAAGAGACCCAGTACTTC
CASSVLGRDQETQYF
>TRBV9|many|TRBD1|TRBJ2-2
TGTGCCAGCAGCGTAAGGACAGGGGCGAACACCGGGGAGCTGTTTTTT
CASSVRTGANTGELFF
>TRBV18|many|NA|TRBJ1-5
TGTGCCAGCTCACTCGGAATAAATCAGCCCCAGCATTTT
CASSLGINQPQHF
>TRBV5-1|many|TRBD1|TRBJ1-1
TGCGCCAGCAGCTCCGGACAGGGCACTGAAGCTTTCTTT
CASSSGQGTEAFF
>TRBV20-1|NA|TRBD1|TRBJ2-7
TGCAGCACTAGAGGACAGGGTTTCCACGAGCAGTACTTC
CSTRGQGFHEQYF
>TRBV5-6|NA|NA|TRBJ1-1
TGTGCCAGCAGCTTGTGGGTGGACATGAACACTGAAGCTTTCTTT
CASSLWVDMNTEAFF
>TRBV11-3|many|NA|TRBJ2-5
TGTGCCAGCAGCTTATTTGGGTTGGAGACCCAGTACTTC
CASSLFGLETQYF
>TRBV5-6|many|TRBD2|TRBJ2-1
TGTGCCAGCAGCTTCGGACTAGGGGTTGAGCAGTTCTTC
CASSFGLGVEQFF
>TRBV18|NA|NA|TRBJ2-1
TGTGCCAGCTCACCTCTTCCCCGGGGCTACAATGAGCAGTTCTTC
CASSPLPRGYNEQFF
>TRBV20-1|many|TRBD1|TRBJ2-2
TGCAGTGCCAGGGACAGGTTATCCGGGGAGCTGTTTTTT
CSARDRLSGELFF
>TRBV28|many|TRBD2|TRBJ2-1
TGTGCCGGCTCACGTCCGGCTAGCGGGAGCTACAATGAGCAGTTCTTC
CAGSRPASGSYNEQFF
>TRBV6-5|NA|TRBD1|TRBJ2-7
TGTGCCAGCACCAAATGGGGGACAGGGAGCATAGACGAGCAGTACTTC
CASTKWGTGSIDEQYF
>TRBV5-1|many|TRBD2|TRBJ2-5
TGCGCCAGCAGTGATACAGCGGGGGGGGTAGAGACCCAGTACTTC
CASSDTAGGVETQYF
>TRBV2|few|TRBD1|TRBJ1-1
TGTGCCAGCAGTGAAGACTACAGGGGAAGCGACACTGAAGCTTTCTTT
CASSEDYRGSDTEAFF